Following are 24 T cell receptor beta chains from one sample sequenced in a study of blood T cell repertoires in COVID-19. Clones were read by immunoSEQ multiplex PCR, and TCRdb kept only the in-frame ones, dropping some. The sample holds 150,000 to 200,000 clones, 86% seen once. The specimen sequenced was peripheral blood. The receptor source for this set is a man between 65 and 85 years old with active or convalescent COVID-19.

This sequence joins TRBV19 and TRBJ1-1, with D perhaps TRBD1 (5 bases). Per the germline V gene, CDR1 is LNHDA and CDR2 is SQIVND (reference sequence). The V end lost 6 bases, the J end lost 7 bases, and 12 bases lay between the germline ends. This CDR3 has 12 residues. Here the CDR3 DNA reads TGTGCCAGTAGGATGACAGAGTTTGAAGCTTTCTTT. Translating it yields CASRMTEFEAFF.

J is TRBJ1-4 and V is TRBV15; possible D gene TRBD1, 5 bases. The CDR3 spans 14 residues. Germline lookup yields CDR1 LNHNV and CDR2 YYDKDF (reference sequence). V shed 3 bases and J shed 8 bases, with 13 bases lying between them. CDR3 coding DNA: TGTGCCACCAGCAGGGGGGGAACAGGCGAAAAACTGTTTTTT. This encodes CATSRGGTGEKLFF. The variable domain in full, with the rest retrieved from reference TRBV15 and TRBJ1-4, is DAMVIQNPRYQVTQFGKPVTLSCSQTLNHNVMYWYQQKSSQAPKLLFHYYDKDFNNEADTPDNFQSRRPNTSFCFLDIRSPGLGDTAMYLCATSRGGTGEKLFFGSGTQLSVL.

The chain uses TRBV9 and TRBJ2-1; tentative D call: TRBD1 (5 bases). The CDR3 consists of 13 residues. V lost 0 bases and J lost 10, with 11 bases in between. Germline CDR1 and CDR2: SGDLS and YYNGEE. The CDR3 here is CASSVVREGEQFF. The DNA of the CDR3 is TGTGCCAGCAGCGTAGTCAGGGAAGGGGAGCAGTTCTTC.

This chain links TRBV29-1 with TRBJ1-1; 7 positions match TRBD1. The CDR3 is 13 residues long. The germline CDR1 and CDR2 sequences are SQVTM and ANQGSEA. The trim removed 7 bases at V and 0 bases at J, leaving 5 bases unmatched. In DNA, the CDR3 is TGCAGCGGAGTCAGGGGGATGAACACTGAAGCTTTCTTT. It specifies CSGVRGMNTEAFF.

V and J are TRBV7-3 and TRBJ2-5; 9 bases line up with TRBD2. This CDR3 comprises 14 residues. CDR1 is SGHTA, CDR2 FQGTGA, per germline. V was clipped by 3 bases and J by 5 bases; unmatched bases: 4. CDR3 residues: CASSFSGSEETQYF. CDR3 nucleotides: TGTGCCAGCAGCTTTAGCGGGAGTGAGGAGACCCAGTACTTC.

The CDR3 region is CASSLTLAGVRNEQFF. The CDR3 bases are TGTGCCAGCAGCCTGACCCTAGCGGGAGTACGTAATGAGCAGTTCTTC. V and J are TRBV7-2 and TRBJ2-1, with 10 bases matching TRBD2. CDR1 is SGHTA, CDR2 FQGNSA, per germline. The trim removed 5 bases at V and 7 bases at J, leaving 11 bases unmatched. The CDR3 is 16 amino acids.

The chain carries TRBV24-1 and TRBJ2-1, with a tentative D call TRBD2 (6 bases). The ends were cut back, 9 bases at V and 4 bases at J, with 21 bases in the middle. CDR3 length: 16 residues. Germline CDR1 reads KGHDR; CDR2 reads SFDVKD. The CDR3 region is CATRPSATIDYNEQFF. The CDR3 DNA reads TGTGCCACCCGCCCTAGCGCAACGATCGATTACAATGAGCAGTTCTTC.

This chain joins TRBV7-8 and TRBJ1-5; 7 bases fit TRBD1. The germline V gene has CDR1 SGHVS and CDR2 FQNEAQ. This CDR3 comprises 15 residues. Trimming took 5 bases from V and 7 from J; bases not matched to a gene: 11. The CDR3 nucleotides read TGTGCCAGCAGCGATAACACAGGGGCTCGGCAGCCCCAGCATTTT. This encodes CASSDNTGARQPQHF. Supplemented by reference TRBV7-8 and TRBJ1-5, the full variable domain reads GAGVSQSPRYKVAKRGQDVALRCDPISGHVSLFWYQQALGQGPEFLTYFQNEAQLDKSGLPSDRFFAERPEGSVSTLKIQRTQQEDSAVYLCASSDNTGARQPQHFGDGTRLSIL.

This clone was counted a few times. The rearrangement joins TRBV11-2 to TRBJ1-6; 7 positions match TRBD1. V gave up 1 base and J gave up 10 bases; unmatched junction bases: 7. The germline gives CDR1 SGHAT, CDR2 FQNNGV. This CDR3 has 15 residues. The CDR3 DNA is TGTGCCAGCAGCTTAGGCGGGCAGGGGGTGTCACCCCTCCACTTT. Amino acids: CASSLGGQGVSPLHF. Variable domain in full (rest from reference TRBV11-2 and TRBJ1-6): EAGVAQSPRYKIIEKRQSVAFWCNPISGHATLYWYQQILGQGPKLLIQFQNNGVVDDSQLPKDRFSAERLKGVDSTLKIQPAKLEDSAVYLCASSLGGQGVSPLHFGNGTRLTVT.

The V call is TRBV28, the J call TRBJ1-4; D unresolved. The CDR3 spans 14 residues. Germline lookup yields CDR1 MDHEN and CDR2 SYDVKM. V lost 5 bases and J lost 8, with 15 bases in between. CDR3 nucleotides: TGTGCCAGCAGTACACAGCTCCCGGGGGAAAAACTGTTTTTT. Translated, it gives CASSTQLPGEKLFF.

The chain couples TRBV5-1 to TRBJ2-1, with 9 positions matching TRBD2. The length of the CDR3 is 15 residues. From germline, CDR1 is SGHRS and CDR2 YFSETQ. Trimming at V came to 7 bases and at J to 4 bases, leaving 9 bases not matched to a gene. CDR3 in DNA: TGCGCCAGCGCCAATAGCGGGGGCAAATACAATGAGCAGTTCTTC. It yields the protein CASANSGGKYNEQFF.

This clone was recorded only once. The V gene is TRBV5-1, the J gene TRBJ1-2, with no clear D. The CDR3 spans 13 residues. Germline CDR1 reads SGHRS; CDR2 reads YFSETQ. With 3 bases removed from V and 6 bases from J, the gap between germline ends came to 12 bases. CDR3 bases: TGCGCCAGCAGCTCTTCCTTGGCCCATGGCTACACCTTC. This sequence encodes CASSSSLAHGYTF.

On this clone: This specimen includes other DNA sequences encoding the same CDR3. The CDR3 region is CASSLDRVGEKLFF. CDR3 nucleotide sequence: TGCGCCAGCAGCCTCGACAGGGTTGGGGAAAAACTGTTTTTT. The chain is built from TRBV5-1 and TRBJ1-4; 7 nucleotides match TRBD1. The J segment lost 8 bases and the V segment lost 4 bases, leaving 8 bases of the junction unmatched. The CDR3 extends over 14 amino acids. The germline CDR1 and CDR2 sequences are SGHRS and YFSETQ.

V gene TRBV10-2 combines with J gene TRBJ2-7; 9 bases are a match to TRBD2. Germline V lookup: CDR1 WSHSY, CDR2 SAAADI. V lost 6 bases to trimming and J lost 6 bases; unmatched junction nucleotides: 12. The CDR3 has 15 amino acids. CDR3 sequence (DNA): TGCGCCAGCAGCCCCGTGGCGGGAGGGTCTCGCGAGCAGTACTTC. This gives the protein CASSPVAGGSREQYF.

This rearrangement joins TRBV20-1 to TRBJ1-6; 8 bases map to TRBD1. Germline CDR1 and CDR2: DFQATT and SNEGSKA (reference sequence). J gave up 15 bases and V 4 bases, and 5 bases lay outside the gene matches. The CDR3 contains 11 residues. The CDR3 bases are TGCAGTGCTACTTTACAGGGGGTCCTCCACTTT. This codes for CSATLQGVLHF.

The genes are TRBV3-1 (or the pseudogene TRBV3-2) and TRBJ2-1, with TRBD2 matching over 10 bases. CDR3 size: 17 residues. The germline gives CDR1 LGHDT, CDR2 YNNKEL (reference sequence). V lost 4 bases, J lost 5 bases, and 11 bases stayed unmatched. CDR3: CASSLGGGLAANNEQFF. CDR3 in DNA: TGTGCCAGCAGCCTTGGGGGAGGACTAGCGGCTAACAATGAGCAGTTCTTC.

This clone was picked up one time. This chain uses TRBV28 with TRBJ1-3; a possible D gene is TRBD1 (5 bases). CDR1 is MDHEN and CDR2 is SYDVKM in the germline V gene. The CDR3 has 14 amino acids. Trimming took off 1 base at V and 2 bases at J, with 6 bases between the two ends. The CDR3: CASSLLTAGNTIYF. The CDR3 region has the DNA TGTGCCAGCAGTTTATTGACAGCTGGAAACACCATATATTTT.

The V gene is TRBV24-1, the J gene TRBJ2-6, with a tentative D call TRBD2 (6 bases). The CDR3 consists of 18 residues. Germline CDR1 KGHDR, CDR2 SFDVKD. Trimming removed 2 bases at V and 0 bases at J, with 13 bases between. This CDR3 reads CATSDSGRGGSGANVLTF. For the CDR3, the DNA is TGTGCCACCAGTGATTCAGGGCGGGGCGGCTCTGGGGCCAACGTCCTGACTTTC.

This chain joins TRBV18 and TRBJ2-4; 7 nucleotides match TRBD2. Trimming removed 0 bases from V and 7 bases from J; junction bases left unmatched: 6. The CDR3 totals 15 residues. Germline CDR1 and CDR2: KGHSH and LQKENI. CDR3 bases: TGTGCCAGCTCACCACCCCTTGCGGGGGAGAACATTCAGTACTTC. This gives the protein CASSPPLAGENIQYF.

The gene calls are TRBV4-3 and TRBJ1-1; 7 nucleotides match TRBD1. The CDR3 covers 14 residues. V was pared by 2 bases and J by 1 base, with 1 base of the junction left unmatched. Germline CDR1 LGHNA, CDR2 YSLEER. The DNA of the CDR3 is TGCGCCAGCAGCCAACCAGGGGGGAACACTGAAGCTTTCTTT. Amino acid sequence: CASSQPGGNTEAFF.

This clone is large (0.1 to 1%) within its sample. The chain has TRBV24-1 and TRBJ2-5; D might be TRBD2 (5 bases). Trimming stripped 3 bases from V and 4 bases from J, with 14 bases between. Germline CDR1 and CDR2: KGHDR and SFDVKD. The CDR3 length is 15 residues. CDR3 loop: CATSDDGSRRETQYF. In nucleotides, the CDR3 is TGTGCCACCAGTGATGATGGGAGTCGAAGAGAGACCCAGTACTTC.

This clone was seen just once. The rearrangement uses TRBV18 and TRBJ2-6; tentative D call: TRBD1 (6 bases). The CDR3 consists of 17 residues. The V gene's germline CDR1 is KGHSH and CDR2 LQKENI. Trimming removed 3 bases at V and 1 base at J, with 13 bases between. This chain's CDR3 is CASSPRDTRSGANVLTF. The CDR3 DNA reads TGTGCCAGCTCACCCAGGGACACTAGATCTGGGGCCAACGTCCTGACTTTC.

This chain joins TRBV11-3 and TRBJ1-6; D perhaps matches TRBD1 (5 bases). V lost 5 bases, J lost 7 bases, and 12 bases lay in between. The CDR3 has 14 amino acids. CDR1 SGHNT and CDR2 YENEEA come from the germline V gene. The CDR3 nucleotides read TGTGCCAGCAGCCCACGGGGGATGAATTCACCCCTCCACTTT. This gives the protein CASSPRGMNSPLHF.

The J gene is TRBJ2-7, the V gene TRBV7-2; no definite D call. CDR3 length equals 15 residues. V was pared by 5 bases and J by 0 bases, with 14 bases between. CDR1 SGHTA and CDR2 FQGNSA come from the germline V gene. The CDR3 here is CASSPSAITSYEQYF. The DNA for the CDR3 is TGTGCCAGCAGCCCCTCAGCGATTACCTCCTACGAGCAGTACTTC.